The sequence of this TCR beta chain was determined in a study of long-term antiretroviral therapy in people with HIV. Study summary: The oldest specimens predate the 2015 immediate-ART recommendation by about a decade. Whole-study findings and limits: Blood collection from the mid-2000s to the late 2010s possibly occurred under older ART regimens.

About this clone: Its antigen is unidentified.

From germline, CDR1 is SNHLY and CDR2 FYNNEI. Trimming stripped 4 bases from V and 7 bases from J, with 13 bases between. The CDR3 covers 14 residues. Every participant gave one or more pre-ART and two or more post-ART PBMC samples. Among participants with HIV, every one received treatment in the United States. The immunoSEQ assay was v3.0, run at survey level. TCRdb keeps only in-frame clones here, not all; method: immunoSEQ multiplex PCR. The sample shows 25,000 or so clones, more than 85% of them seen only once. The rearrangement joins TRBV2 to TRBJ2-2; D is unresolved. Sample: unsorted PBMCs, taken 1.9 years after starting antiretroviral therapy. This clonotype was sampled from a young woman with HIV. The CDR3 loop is CASSVSSLGGELFF. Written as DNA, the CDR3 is TGTGCCAGCAGTGTCAGTTCCCTAGGCGGGGAGCTGTTTTTT.